Listed below are T cell receptor beta chains from one sample, sequenced in a study of blood T cells in healthy people across ages. TCRdb re-analysed the 5' RACE reads in MiXCR, keeping a single row per CDR3 protein. The table lists about a million distinct CDR3 sequences, approximately 50% of them singletons. Sequencing was carried out using blood. All receptors come from a woman aged 55-69 years in good health. CDR3s include the opening cysteine and the closing phenylalanine or tryptophan. D genes are given only for firm matches. A row's size may be missing; if present it is once, few, many or a size class.

D gene: .
V gene: TRBV4-2
clone size: few
J gene: TRBJ2-7
CDR3 protein: CASSQEVARFYEQYF
CDR3 DNA: TGTGCCAGCAGCCAAGAGGTAGCGCGGTTCTACGAGCAGTACTTC

D gene: .
V gene: TRBV4-3
clone size: few
J gene: TRBJ2-7
CDR3 protein: CASSTRAFEGDEQYF
CDR3 DNA: TGCGCCAGCAGCACCCGGGCCTTCGAAGGGGACGAGCAGTACTTC

D gene: .
V gene: TRBV7-2
clone size: .
J gene: TRBJ2-5
CDR3 protein: CASAKGLARGQNRQQYF
CDR3 DNA: TGTGCCAGCGCCAAGGGGTTAGCGAGAGGACAAAATCGTCAGCAGTACTTC

D gene: .
V gene: TRBV11-2
clone size: .
J gene: TRBJ2-5
CDR3 protein: CACSLDGFWDEETQYF
CDR3 DNA: TGTGCCTGCAGCTTAGATGGGTTTTGGGACGAGGAGACCCAGTACTTC

D gene: .
V gene: TRBV29-1
clone size: few
J gene: TRBJ2-1
CDR3 protein: CSVEPNNEQFF
CDR3 DNA: TGCAGCGTTGAGCCTAACAATGAGCAGTTCTTC

D gene: .
V gene: TRBV3-1
clone size: .
J gene: TRBJ2-7
CDR3 protein: CASSPGGLAGRSYEQYF
CDR3 DNA: TGTGCCAGCAGCCCAGGGGGACTTGCGGGAAGATCCTACGAGCAGTACTTC

D gene: .
V gene: TRBV4-1
clone size: .
J gene: TRBJ2-1
CDR3 protein: CASSQVETREQFF
CDR3 DNA: TGCGCCAGCAGCCAAGTGGAGACTAGGGAGCAGTTCTTC

D gene: TRBD2
V gene: TRBV14
clone size: .
J gene: TRBJ2-5
CDR3 protein: CASSRPLTSGSWGETQYF
CDR3 DNA: TGTGCCAGCAGCCGACCGTTGACTAGCGGGAGTTGGGGAGAGACCCAGTACTTC

D gene: TRBD1
V gene: TRBV29-1
clone size: few
J gene: TRBJ2-7
CDR3 protein: CSVERGTGGNEQYF
CDR3 DNA: TGCAGCGTTGAAAGGGGGACAGGGGGAAACGAGCAGTACTTC

D gene: .
V gene: TRBV29-1
clone size: .
J gene: TRBJ1-1
CDR3 protein: CSGSRGRMNTEAFF
CDR3 DNA: TGCAGCGGCTCCAGGGGCCGGATGAACACTGAAGCTTTCTTT

D gene: TRBD2
V gene: TRBV7-2
clone size: .
J gene: TRBJ2-1
CDR3 protein: CASSFYSGGARNEQFF
CDR3 DNA: TGTGCCAGCAGCTTTTACAGCGGGGGGGCCCGAAATGAGCAGTTCTTC

D gene: .
V gene: TRBV20-1
clone size: .
J gene: TRBJ1-1
CDR3 protein: CSADATSEGEAFF
CDR3 DNA: TGCAGTGCTGACGCTACGTCTGAAGGTGAAGCTTTCTTT

D gene: .
V gene: TRBV11-2
clone size: .
J gene: TRBJ2-6
CDR3 protein: CASSSLTGANVLTF
CDR3 DNA: TGTGCCAGCAGCTCCCTTACCGGGGCCAACGTCCTGACTTTC

D gene: .
V gene: TRBV7-9
clone size: .
J gene: TRBJ2-7
CDR3 protein: CASSRGQETYEQYF
CDR3 DNA: TGTGCCAGCAGCCGAGGGCAGGAGACCTACGAGCAGTACTTC

D gene: .
V gene: TRBV20-1
clone size: .
J gene: TRBJ2-3
CDR3 protein: CSASGWARGTDTQYF
CDR3 DNA: TGCAGTGCTTCCGGTTGGGCTCGGGGCACAGATACGCAGTATTTT

D gene: .
V gene: TRBV4-2
clone size: few
J gene: TRBJ2-5
CDR3 protein: CASSQAQRETQYF
CDR3 DNA: TGTGCCAGCAGCCAGGCTCAGCGAGAGACCCAGTACTTC

D gene: TRBD1
V gene: TRBV27
clone size: .
J gene: TRBJ2-7
CDR3 protein: CATRGFFDRASYEQYF
CDR3 DNA: TGTGCCACTCGGGGTTTCTTCGACAGGGCGTCCTACGAGCAGTACTTC

D gene: .
V gene: TRBV7-9
clone size: .
J gene: TRBJ2-1
CDR3 protein: CASSLAGTKQFF
CDR3 DNA: TGTGCCAGCAGCCTCGCCGGGACAAAGCAGTTCTTC

D gene: .
V gene: TRBV7-3
clone size: many
J gene: TRBJ2-3
CDR3 protein: CASSLAVGTQYF
CDR3 DNA: TGTGCCAGCAGCTTAGCGGTTGGCACGCAGTATTTT

D gene: .
V gene: TRBV12-3/TRBV12-4
clone size: .
J gene: TRBJ1-1
CDR3 protein: CASSVQASTEAFF
CDR3 DNA: TGTGCCAGCAGTGTCCAGGCCAGCACTGAAGCTTTCTTT

D gene: TRBD2
V gene: TRBV12-3/TRBV12-4
clone size: .
J gene: TRBJ2-5
CDR3 protein: CASGTSGISGQYF
CDR3 DNA: TGTGCCAGCGGGACTAGCGGGATTTCCGGGCAGTACTTC

D gene: TRBD2
V gene: TRBV5-1
clone size: .
J gene: TRBJ2-7
CDR3 protein: CASSLVYRREKSGEQYF
CDR3 DNA: TGCGCCAGCAGCTTGGTTTATAGGCGGGAGAAATCAGGCGAGCAGTACTTC

D gene: .
V gene: TRBV5-1
clone size: few
J gene: TRBJ2-5
CDR3 protein: CASRIAEGQETQYF
CDR3 DNA: TGCGCCAGCAGGATAGCGGAGGGCCAAGAGACCCAGTACTTC

D gene: .
V gene: TRBV4-2
clone size: few
J gene: TRBJ2-3
CDR3 protein: CASSQEVRTDTQYF
CDR3 DNA: TGTGCCAGCAGCCAAGAGGTCAGGACAGATACGCAGTATTTT

D gene: TRBD2
V gene: TRBV15
clone size: few
J gene: TRBJ2-7
CDR3 protein: CATSRDTGGPNEQYF
CDR3 DNA: TGTGCCACCAGCAGAGATACGGGAGGGCCGAACGAGCAGTACTTC

D gene: TRBD2
V gene: TRBV4-1
clone size: .
J gene: TRBJ2-1
CDR3 protein: CASSWLAGGYEQFF
CDR3 DNA: TGCGCCAGCAGCTGGCTAGCGGGAGGATATGAGCAGTTCTTC

D gene: .
V gene: TRBV7-9
clone size: many
J gene: TRBJ2-7
CDR3 protein: CASSFLGTYEQYF
CDR3 DNA: TGTGCCAGCAGCTTCCTCGGAACCTACGAGCAGTACTTC